This TCR beta chain derives from a study of technical replicates of blood from several donors. Sequenced by immunoSEQ multiplex PCR; TCRdb stores in-frame clones only, minus some. The sample contains approximately 70,000 clones, 95% to 96% of which appear only once. The TCR originated in a human donor in good health. The sample comprised T cells isolated from PBMCs.

The CDR3, as DNA: TGTGCCACCAGCGGACGAACAGGGATGAACACTGAAGCTTTCTTT. Its translation: CATSGRTGMNTEAFF. The chain links TRBV15 to TRBJ1-1; TRBD1 is a possible D gene (6 bases). The CDR3 loop spans 15 amino acids. Germline CDR1 LNHNV, CDR2 YYDKDF (reference sequence). V was clipped by 5 bases and J by 0 bases, with 13 bases between them.